In this sample, the clone carrying this TCR beta chain turned up many times. The antigen remains undetermined. V was pared by 6 bases and J by 3 bases, with 8 bases of the junction left unmatched. CDR1 is MNHEY, CDR2 SMNVEV, per germline (reference sequence). The CDR3 totals 15 residues. Enrolled ophthalmopathy patients presented with a Clinical Activity Score of at least 3, a NOSPECS grade of at least 4, and disease duration under 3 months. Not enrolled were patients with uncontrolled infection, other autoimmune disease, pregnancy or lactation. The data stem from a study of T cells in Graves' hyperthyroidism and ophthalmopathy. Study-level background: At the time of initial diagnosis and before any treatment, peripheral blood was collected. Study results and caveats: Most clonotypes expanded in the thyroid (above 0.001) were also present in blood.

There were TCR beta CDR3 regions amplified from RNA transcripts. The study used the HTBI primer set for a first-round RT-PCR of the TCR CDR3. MiXCR, run by TCRdb on the multiplex PCR reads, gives a single entry per CDR3 protein. This sample has 530,000 or so distinct CDR3 sequences; more than 15% occur once, and the top ten carry approximately 15%. This TCR was sampled from a woman under 30 with Graves' ophthalmopathy. This chain links TRBV27 with TRBJ1-5; 7 nucleotides match TRBD1. Sequencing was done on a sample of blood. The CDR3 reads CASRGGTASNQPQHF. In DNA form, the CDR3 reads TGTGCCAGCAGAGGGGGGACAGCCTCCAATCAGCCCCAGCATTTT.